This TCR beta chain originates from a study of T cell responses to AZD1222 COVID-19 vaccine. General study findings and limits: Mapped onto spike, vaccine-associated CD4 TCRs spanned it and were dominant at 160-218 and 743-854.

As to this clone: Its antigen is unknown.

The repertoire was sequenced with immunoSEQ multiplex PCR; TCRdb's copy has only in-frame clones and lacks some. The data contain more than 75,000 clones, approximately 90% of them singletons. There are 14 residues in the CDR3. The rearrangement uses TRBV21-1 and TRBJ2-7. TRBV21-1 is recorded as a pseudogene. This TCR derives from an adult in good health. Sequenced here: peripheral blood, sampled on day 0 of AZD1222 vaccination. CDR3 region: CATPGGGVPYEQYF. As DNA, the CDR3 is TGTGCCACCCCCGGAGGGGGAGTACCCTACGAGCAGTACTTC.